This TCR beta chain was captured in a study of T cell repertoires in cytomegalovirus infection. Study as a whole: TCR beta signatures that were public indicated CMV infection and matching HLA type.

This clonotype was counted between two and nine times. Its antigen is not known. TCRdb reprocessed the reads via MiXCR and lists one record per CDR3 protein. Seen here are approximately 500,000 distinct CDR3 sequences, less than 30% observed once, and the top ten hold less than 15%. V trimming: 6 bases; J trimming: 1 base; junction bases outside the gene matches: 8. Germline-derived CDR1 and CDR2 are DFQATT and SNEGSKA (reference sequence). This CDR3 contains 17 residues. General observations from the study: HLA-C-restricted CMV-specific TCR beta clonotypes were dominant in the ex vivo response.

The chain employs TRBV20-1 and TRBJ2-6, with 11 bases fitting TRBD1. Specimen: PBMCs. This sequence originates from a human donor in good health (CMV status not recorded). Some clones in this sample may be carry-over from other donors' samples. For the CDR3, the DNA is TGCAGTGCCCCTCCGGGACAGGGGGGATCTGGGGCCAACGTCCTGACTTTC. Translating it yields CSAPPGQGGSGANVLTF.